The 31 T cell receptor beta chains below come from one sample, sequenced in a study of blood T cell repertoires in COVID-19. Measured with immunoSEQ multiplex PCR; TCRdb has only the in-frame clones, and not every one. Of about 370,000 clones detected, approximately 90% appear once; the ten largest clones hold roughly 0.99%. What was sequenced was PBMCs or T cells enriched from blood (not recorded which). The origin of the receptors is a man aged 18-30 years who had recovered from COVID-19.

This rearrangement joins TRBV13 to TRBJ2-7, with D possibly matching TRBD1 (6 bases). CDR1 is PRHDT, CDR2 FYEKMQ, per germline (reference sequence). The CDR3 runs 15 residues. V shed 7 bases and J shed 5 bases, with 21 bases lying between them. The CDR3 region has the DNA TGTGCCAGCATCCGCCTCGGGGACATTAAGGACGAGCAGTACTTC. Translation gives CASIRLGDIKDEQYF.

The genes are TRBV12-3 or TRBV12-4 and TRBJ1-1; D might be TRBD1 (5 bases). V lost 5 bases to trimming and J lost 7 bases, with 14 bases between them. The CDR3 loop spans 13 amino acids. The CDR3 protein is CASSLGQRVEAFF. For the CDR3, the DNA is TGTGCCAGCAGTCTGGGGCAGAGAGTTGAAGCTTTCTTT.

The count of this clone is one. The genes are TRBV7-2 and TRBJ2-3; 12 bases align to TRBD2. Trimming took 3 bases from V and 6 from J; bases not matched to a gene: 7. There are 16 residues in the CDR3. The germline V gene has CDR1 SGHTA and CDR2 FQGNSA. CDR3 in amino acids: CASSLLAGGPSDTQYF. The CDR3 DNA is TGTGCCAGCAGCTTGCTAGCGGGAGGGCCTTCGGATACGCAGTATTTT.

DNA for the CDR3: TGTGCCAGCAGCTTTTCAGGGTTAGGCGGGGAGCTGTTTTTT. Protein product: CASSFSGLGGELFF. The genes are TRBV11-3 and TRBJ2-2; maybe TRBD1 (5 bases). The CDR3 totals 14 residues. The germline gives CDR1 SGHNT, CDR2 YENEEA. Trimming shortened V by 3 bases and J by 7 bases, and 12 bases separated the two germline ends.

The CDR3 here is CASSLLAGLNTEAFF. For the CDR3, the DNA is TGTGCCAGCAGCTTATTAGCAGGGTTGAACACTGAAGCTTTCTTT. The rearrangement uses TRBV7-9 and TRBJ1-1, with a weak D call TRBD1 (5 bases). Germline V gene data show CDR1 as SEHNR and CDR2 as FQNEAQ (reference sequence). This CDR3 spans 15 amino acids. The V gene lost 2 bases and the J gene lost 0 bases, with 10 bases spanning the gap.

The genes are TRBV30 and TRBJ1-5; 9 bases fit TRBD1. The CDR3 consists of 14 residues. The J segment lost 2 bases and the V segment lost 5 bases, leaving 4 bases of the junction unmatched. The germline V gene encodes CDR1 GTSNPN and CDR2 SVGIG (reference sequence). The CDR3 is CAWGQGIGNQPQHF. CDR3 nucleotide sequence: TGTGCCTGGGGACAGGGGATAGGCAATCAGCCCCAGCATTTT.

This rearrangement joins TRBV29-1 to TRBJ2-1, with TRBD1 identical over 7 bases. CDR3 length: 12 amino acids. V dropped 7 bases and J dropped 15; count of bases not matched to a gene: 15. Germline V gene sequence: CDR1 SQVTM, CDR2 ANQGSEA. The CDR3 reads CSATLGQSFGFF. For the CDR3, the DNA is TGCAGCGCAACTTTGGGACAGTCTTTTGGGTTCTTC.

The V call is TRBV4-1, the J call TRBJ1-2; D is uncertain. The CDR3 covers 14 residues. Germline loops: CDR1 MGHRA, CDR2 YSYEKL. V was clipped by 0 bases and J by 1 base, with 6 bases between them. The CDR3 reads CASSQDPDNYGYTF. The CDR3 DNA reads as TGCGCCAGCAGCCAAGATCCAGATAACTATGGCTACACCTTC.

The chain combines TRBV9 with TRBJ1-2, with D uncertain. Germline V gene lookup returns CDR1 SGDLS and CDR2 YYNGEE. This CDR3 region has 15 residues. Trimming stripped 4 bases from V and 4 bases from J, with 17 bases between. The CDR3 spells CASSPSLGESYGYTF. CDR3 nucleotide sequence: TGTGCCAGCAGCCCGAGTCTCGGGGAAAGCTATGGCTACACCTTC.

The chain recombines TRBV19 with TRBJ1-4, with D possibly being TRBD1 (6 bases). The V end was cut by 9 bases, the J end by 7 bases, with 15 bases between. The CDR3 extends over 13 amino acids. Germline loops: CDR1 LNHDA, CDR2 SQIVND (reference sequence). CDR3 in amino acids: CASDGQRGEKLFF. For the CDR3, the DNA is TGTGCCAGCGACGGACAGCGGGGTGAAAAACTGTTTTTT.

The chain combines TRBV9 with TRBJ2-1; TRBD2 might be the D (5 bases). This CDR3 is built from 17 residues. The V gene lost 0 bases and the J gene lost 5 bases, with 18 bases spanning the gap. Germline V gene lookup returns CDR1 SGDLS and CDR2 YYNGEE. The CDR3 region is CASSVGGGSRGNNEQFF. The CDR3 DNA follows: TGTGCCAGCAGCGTAGGAGGAGGCAGTCGGGGAAACAATGAGCAGTTCTTC.

The chain is built from TRBV4-2 and TRBJ2-7, with D maybe TRBD2 (6 bases). In germline, CDR1 is LGHNA, CDR2 YNFKEQ. Trimming shortened V by 0 bases and J by 0 bases, and 9 bases separated the two germline ends. The CDR3 runs to 15 residues. CDR3 loop: CASSQELAPSYEQYF. The CDR3 nucleotides are TGTGCCAGCAGCCAAGAACTAGCCCCCTCCTACGAGCAGTACTTC.

The V and J genes are TRBV5-1 and TRBJ1-1; 9 bases fit TRBD1. The CDR3 is 15 residues long. Germline CDR1 SGHRS, CDR2 YFSETQ. Trimming took 4 bases from V and 0 from J; bases not matched to a gene: 4. In DNA form, the CDR3 reads TGCGCCAGCAGCGATACAGGGGGCATGAACACTGAAGCTTTCTTT. Amino acid sequence: CASSDTGGMNTEAFF.

The J gene is TRBJ1-6, the V gene TRBV3-1 (or the pseudogene TRBV3-2); D ambiguous. Germline CDR1 LGHDT, CDR2 YNNKEL (reference sequence). With 1 base removed from V and 0 bases from J, the gap between germline ends came to 10 bases. The CDR3 spans 17 residues. The CDR3 loop is CASSQVLLSSYNSPLHF. As DNA, the CDR3 is TGTGCCAGCAGCCAAGTCCTTCTGAGCTCCTATAATTCACCCCTCCACTTT.

This clone was picked up a small number of times. The chain couples TRBV3-1 (or the pseudogene TRBV3-2) to TRBJ2-1; D unclear. This CDR3 has 11 amino acids. V lost 4 bases to trimming and J lost 6 bases, with 4 bases between them. Germline loops: CDR1 LGHDT, CDR2 YNNKEL (reference sequence). The CDR3 here is CASSRGNEQFF. The CDR3 region has the DNA TGTGCCAGCAGCCGAGGCAATGAGCAGTTCTTC.

This chain joins TRBV5-1 and TRBJ2-2, with 15 bases lining up with TRBD2. The CDR3 length is 17 residues. The germline V gene has CDR1 SGHRS and CDR2 YFSETQ. J gave up 3 bases and V 5 bases, and 5 bases lay outside the gene matches. CDR3 sequence (DNA): TGCGCCAGCAGGGGACTAGCGGGAGGCCTCGACACCGGGGAGCTGTTTTTT. Protein: CASRGLAGGLDTGELFF.

The chain carries TRBV7-9 and TRBJ2-1, with D unresolved. Germline lookup yields CDR1 SEHNR and CDR2 FQNEAQ (reference sequence). The CDR3 contains 13 residues. Trimming left V 4 bases short and J 6 bases short, with 10 bases between. In nucleotides, the CDR3 is TGTGCCAGCAGCTATTCCCCCGGCAATGAGCAGTTCTTC. This sequence encodes CASSYSPGNEQFF.

The chain combines TRBV19 with TRBJ2-7, with D uncertain. The CDR3 loop spans 12 amino acids. Germline loops: CDR1 LNHDA, CDR2 SQIVND (reference sequence). The V end lost 3 bases, the J end lost 3 bases, and 6 bases lay between the germline ends. In nucleotides, the CDR3 is TGTGCCAGTAGTATGTACGGCTACGAGCAGTACTTC. Protein: CASSMYGYEQYF. Full variable domain (remainder filled in from reference TRBV19 and TRBJ2-7): DGGITQSPKYLFRKEGQNVTLSCEQNLNHDAMYWYRQDPGQGLRLIYYSQIVNDFQKGDIAEGYSVSREKKESFPLTVTSAQKNPTAFYLCASSMYGYEQYFGPGTRLTVT.

This sequence joins TRBV7-2 and TRBJ2-7; 7 bases fit TRBD1. Germline V lookup: CDR1 SGHTA, CDR2 FQGNSA. The junction had 13 bases not matched to a gene; V was cut back by 5 bases and J by 6 bases. The CDR3 spans 15 residues. CDR3 bases: TGTGCCAGCAGCCCCCTGACAGGGTGGGGCGGCGAGCAGTACTTC. Translation: CASSPLTGWGGEQYF.

CDR3 amino acids: CASSVRGTVQETQYF. The CDR3 DNA is TGTGCCAGCAGCGTAAGGGGGACAGTACAAGAGACCCAGTACTTC. The rearrangement joins TRBV2 to TRBJ2-5; 7 bases fit TRBD1. The CDR3 contains 15 residues. V lost 6 bases, J lost 2 bases, and 9 bases stayed unmatched. CDR1 and CDR2 (germline): SNHLY, FYNNEI.

The chain joins TRBV6-5 to TRBJ1-1; the D gene is possibly TRBD1 (6 bases). The CDR3 contains 15 residues. Germline V lookup: CDR1 MNHEY, CDR2 SVGAGI. Trimming left V 5 bases short and J 5 bases short, with 18 bases between. The CDR3 sequence: CASSRQRGQGTEAFF. In DNA form, the CDR3 reads TGTGCCAGCAGTCGCCAAAGAGGCCAGGGGACTGAAGCTTTCTTT.

The CDR3 reads CASSVDRGQDTQYF. The CDR3 DNA follows: TGTGCCAGCAGCGTAGACAGGGGGCAAGATACGCAGTATTTT. The rearrangement joins TRBV9 to TRBJ2-3; 9 bases are shared with TRBD1. The germline V gene encodes CDR1 SGDLS and CDR2 YYNGEE. V dropped 0 bases and J dropped 5; count of bases not matched to a gene: 1. The CDR3 is made up of 14 amino acids. Supplemented by reference TRBV9 and TRBJ2-3, the full variable domain reads DSGVTQTPKHLITATGQRVTLRCSPRSGDLSVYWYQQSLDQGLQFLIQYYNGEERAKGNILERFSAQQFPDLHSELNLSSLELGDSALYFCASSVDRGQDTQYFGPGTRLTVL.

This chain uses TRBV5-8 with TRBJ1-1; TRBD1 matches 8 bases. The CDR3 has 14 residues. Losses at the gene ends were 4 bases for V and 1 base for J; bases not matched to a gene: 3. Germline V gene data show CDR1 as SGHTS and CDR2 as YDEGEE. The CDR3 here is CASSHDRGNTEAFF. CDR3 coding DNA: TGTGCCAGCAGCCATGACAGGGGGAACACTGAAGCTTTCTTT.

This chain joins TRBV5-1 and TRBJ1-1; 8 bases align to TRBD1. CDR3 length equals 15 residues. The germline V gene has CDR1 SGHRS and CDR2 YFSETQ. J was trimmed by 4 bases and V by 4 bases; bases with no gene match: 9. CDR3 residues: CASSPGGQAATEAFF. In nucleotides, the CDR3 is TGCGCCAGCAGCCCGGGGGGACAGGCAGCCACTGAAGCTTTCTTT.

V is TRBV12-2 and J is TRBJ2-7; the table's D call, TRBD2, has no DNA check behind it. TRBV12-2 is annotated as a pseudogene. This CDR3 has 17 residues. CDR3 DNA: TGTGCAAGTCGCACACCCACTAGCCGGAGAGATGCCTACGAGCAGTACTTC. It is translated as CASRTPTSRRDAYEQYF.

Only a few counts were recorded for this clone. CDR3 amino acids: CASSLDGNSPLHF. Written as DNA, the CDR3 is TGTGCCAGCAGTTTAGACGGTAATTCACCCCTCCACTTT. The chain carries TRBV12-3 or TRBV12-4 and TRBJ1-6; D call uncertain. The CDR3 contains 13 residues. The V gene lost 1 base and the J gene lost 6 bases, with 4 bases spanning the gap.

The chain combines TRBV7-9 with TRBJ2-2; TRBD2 might be the D (5 bases). This CDR3 has 13 amino acids. Germline V gene data show CDR1 as SEHNR and CDR2 as FQNEAQ (reference sequence). Trimming left V 3 bases short and J 7 bases short, with 9 bases between. CDR3 sequence reads: CASSFRGNGELFF. CDR3 coding DNA: TGTGCCAGCAGCTTTCGAGGGAACGGGGAGCTGTTTTTT.

The chain has TRBV2 and TRBJ1-3, with D tentatively TRBD1 (5 bases). The CDR3 is made up of 15 amino acids. Trimming stripped 2 bases from V and 4 bases from J, with 12 bases between. Germline-derived CDR1 and CDR2 are SNHLY and FYNNEI. CDR3 loop: CASSEQGFRGNTIYF. The CDR3 DNA reads as TGTGCCAGCAGTGAACAGGGTTTTAGAGGAAACACCATATATTTT.

Worth noting for this clone: One junction end disagrees with the germline gene, perhaps due to a read error. This chain connects TRBV6-2 or TRBV6-3 to TRBJ2-7, with D perhaps TRBD1 (6 bases). The CDR3 spans 13 residues. Germline V gene data show CDR1 as MNHEY and CDR2 as SVGEGT. This chain's CDR3 is CASSWNWGRDGDF. As DNA, the CDR3 is TGTGCCAGCAGCTGGAACTGGGGGCGCGATGGAGACTTC.

The chain has TRBV28 and TRBJ2-1, with D perhaps TRBD2 (7 bases). Germline CDR1 is MDHEN and CDR2 is SYDVKM. The germline V and J ends were trimmed by 7 bases and 4 bases, with 29 bases remaining between them. The CDR3 consists of 19 residues. CDR3 amino acids: CASIERRGALGGGYNEQFF. The CDR3 coding sequence is TGTGCCAGCATCGAAAGGCGCGGAGCCCTAGGGGGGGGTTACAATGAGCAGTTCTTC.

V is TRBV20-1 and J is TRBJ1-5; D gene ambiguous. Between the trimmed V and J ends, which lost 3 bases and 5 bases, there was a span of 11 bases. The CDR3 covers 13 residues. CDR1 DFQATT and CDR2 SNEGSKA come from the germline V gene (reference sequence). This CDR3 is CSASRGRHQPQHF. Here the CDR3 DNA reads TGCAGTGCTAGTCGGGGTAGGCATCAGCCCCAGCATTTT.